Many counts were recorded for the clone carrying this TCR beta chain. This specimen comes from a study of blood T cells in healthy people across ages. A second PCR, run for roughly 7 to 12 cycles, used a sample-barcoded 5' primer plus a J-beta primer mix. TCRdb ran MiXCR on the 5' RACE reads and lists one entry per CDR3 protein. The sample has 650,000 or so distinct CDR3 sequences; approximately 52% are singletons. Losses at the gene ends were 1 base for V and 7 bases for J; bases not matched to a gene: 6. The CDR3 is 15 amino acids. The V gene's germline CDR1 is SGHAT and CDR2 FQNNGV. V usage is TRBV11-2 and J usage is TRBJ2-1; TRBD2 matches at 8 bases. The origin of this receptor is a woman over 75 in good health. Material for sequencing was blood. The CDR3 DNA reads TGTGCCAGCAGCTTAGTACGGGAGGGCTGGAATGAGCAGTTCTTC. Translating gives CASSLVREGWNEQFF. Full variable domain (rest looked up from reference TRBV11-2 and TRBJ2-1): EAGVAQSPRYKIIEKRQSVAFWCNPISGHATLYWYQQILGQGPKLLIQFQNNGVVDDSQLPKDRFSAERLKGVDSTLKIQPAKLEDSAVYLCASSLVREGWNEQFFGPGTRLTVL.